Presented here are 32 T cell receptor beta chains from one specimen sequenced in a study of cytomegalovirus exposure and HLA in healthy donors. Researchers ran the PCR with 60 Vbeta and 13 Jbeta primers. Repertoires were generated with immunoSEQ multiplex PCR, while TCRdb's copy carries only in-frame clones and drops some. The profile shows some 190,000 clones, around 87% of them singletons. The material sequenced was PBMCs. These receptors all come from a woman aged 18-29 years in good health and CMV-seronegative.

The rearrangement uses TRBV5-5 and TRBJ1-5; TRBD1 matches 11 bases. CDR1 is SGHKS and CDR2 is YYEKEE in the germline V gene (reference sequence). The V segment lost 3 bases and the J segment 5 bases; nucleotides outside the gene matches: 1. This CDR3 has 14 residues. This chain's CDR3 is CASSWGQGDQPQHF. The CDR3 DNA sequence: TGTGCCAGCAGCTGGGGACAGGGGGATCAGCCCCAGCATTTT.

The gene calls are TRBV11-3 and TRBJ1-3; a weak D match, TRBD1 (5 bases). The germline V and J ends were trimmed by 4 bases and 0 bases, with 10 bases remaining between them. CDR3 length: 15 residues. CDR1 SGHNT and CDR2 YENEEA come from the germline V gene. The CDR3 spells CASSWTPVSGNTIYF. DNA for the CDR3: TGTGCCAGCAGCTGGACACCCGTCTCTGGAAACACCATATATTTT.

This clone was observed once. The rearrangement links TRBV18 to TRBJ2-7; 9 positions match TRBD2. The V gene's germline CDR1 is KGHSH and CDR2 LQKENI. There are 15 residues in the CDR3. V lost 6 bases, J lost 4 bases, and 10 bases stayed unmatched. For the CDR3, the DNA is TGTGCCAGCTCCCTCGGCCCTAGCGGGACGTACGAGCAGTACTTC. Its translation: CASSLGPSGTYEQYF. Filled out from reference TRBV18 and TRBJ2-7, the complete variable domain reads NAGVMQNPRHLVRRRGQEARLRCSPMKGHSHVYWYRQLPEEGLKFMVYLQKENIIDESGMPKERFSAEFPKEGPSILRIQQVVRGDSAAYFCASSLGPSGTYEQYFGPGTRLTVT.

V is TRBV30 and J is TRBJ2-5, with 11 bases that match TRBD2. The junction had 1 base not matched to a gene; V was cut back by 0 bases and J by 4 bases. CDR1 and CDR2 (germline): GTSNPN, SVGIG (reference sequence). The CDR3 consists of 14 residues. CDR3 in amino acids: CAWSVLAGVETQYF. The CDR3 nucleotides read TGTGCCTGGAGTGTACTAGCGGGAGTAGAGACCCAGTACTTC.

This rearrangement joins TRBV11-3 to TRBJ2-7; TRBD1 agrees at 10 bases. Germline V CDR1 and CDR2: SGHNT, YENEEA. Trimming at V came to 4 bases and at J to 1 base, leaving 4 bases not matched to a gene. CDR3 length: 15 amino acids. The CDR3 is CASSSGTGESYEQYF. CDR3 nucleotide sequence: TGTGCCAGCAGCTCCGGGACAGGGGAGTCCTACGAGCAGTACTTC. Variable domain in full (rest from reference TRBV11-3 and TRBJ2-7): EAGVVQSPRYKIIEKKQPVAFWCNPISGHNTLYWYLQNLGQGPELLIRYENEEAVDDSQLPKDRFSAERLKGVDSTLKIQPAELGDSAVYLCASSSGTGESYEQYFGPGTRLTVT.

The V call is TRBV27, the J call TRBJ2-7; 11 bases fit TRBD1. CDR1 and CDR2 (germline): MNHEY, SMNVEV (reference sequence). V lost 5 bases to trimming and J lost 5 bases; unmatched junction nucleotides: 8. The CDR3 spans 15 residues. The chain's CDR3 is CASSQGQGETNEQYF. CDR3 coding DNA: TGTGCCAGCAGTCAGGGACAGGGGGAGACGAACGAGCAGTACTTC.

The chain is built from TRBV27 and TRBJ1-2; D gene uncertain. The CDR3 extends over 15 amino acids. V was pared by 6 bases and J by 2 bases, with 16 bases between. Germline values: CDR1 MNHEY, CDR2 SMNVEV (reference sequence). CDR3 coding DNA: TGTGCCAGCAGCCCGTCGGGGAGGCCCAACTATGGCTACACCTTC. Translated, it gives CASSPSGRPNYGYTF.

CDR3 nucleotide sequence: TGTGCCAGCAGTGAAACGCGTTATAGCAATCAGCCCCAGCATTTT. Translation gives CASSETRYSNQPQHF. The chain recombines TRBV2 with TRBJ1-5; no definite D call. The V end was cut by 2 bases, the J end by 0 bases, with 8 bases between. Germline lookup yields CDR1 SNHLY and CDR2 FYNNEI. The CDR3 totals 15 residues.

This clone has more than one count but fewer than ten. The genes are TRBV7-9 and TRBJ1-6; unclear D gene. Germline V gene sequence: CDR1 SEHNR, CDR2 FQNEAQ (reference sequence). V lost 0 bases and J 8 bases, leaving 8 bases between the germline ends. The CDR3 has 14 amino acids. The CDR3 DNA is TGTGCCAGCAGCTTAGCCCTTGTCGATTCACCCCTCCACTTT. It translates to CASSLALVDSPLHF.

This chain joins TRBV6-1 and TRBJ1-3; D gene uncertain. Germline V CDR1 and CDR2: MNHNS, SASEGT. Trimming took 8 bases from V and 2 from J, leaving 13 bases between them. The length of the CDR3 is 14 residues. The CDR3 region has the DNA TGTGCCAGCTCCTCTGGAGGTACTGGAAACACCATATATTTT. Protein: CASSSGGTGNTIYF.

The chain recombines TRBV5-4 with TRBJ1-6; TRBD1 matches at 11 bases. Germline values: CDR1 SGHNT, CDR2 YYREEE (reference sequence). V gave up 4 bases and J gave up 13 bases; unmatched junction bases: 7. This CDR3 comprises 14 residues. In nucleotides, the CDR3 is TGTGCCAGCAGCACGGGACAGGGGGTAAGTCCCCTCCACTTT. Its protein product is CASSTGQGVSPLHF.

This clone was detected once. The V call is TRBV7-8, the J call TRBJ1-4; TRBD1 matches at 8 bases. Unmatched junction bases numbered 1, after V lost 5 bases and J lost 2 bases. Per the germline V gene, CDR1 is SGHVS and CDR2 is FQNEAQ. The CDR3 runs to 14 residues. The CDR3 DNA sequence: TGTGCCAGCAGCCGGACAGGGACTAATGAAAAACTGTTTTTT. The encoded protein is CASSRTGTNEKLFF.

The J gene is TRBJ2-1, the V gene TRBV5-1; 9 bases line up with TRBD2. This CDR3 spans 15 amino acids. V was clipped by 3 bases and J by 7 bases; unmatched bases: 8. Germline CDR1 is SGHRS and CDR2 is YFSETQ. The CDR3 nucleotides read TGCGCCAGCAGCTCCGGGACTAGCATCGGGAATGAGCAGTTCTTC. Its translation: CASSSGTSIGNEQFF.

CDR3 DNA: TGCGCCAGCAGCCCGGGAGAAAGGGGCCTTATACAAGAGACCCAGTACTTC. Its translation is CASSPGERGLIQETQYF. The J gene is TRBJ2-5, the V gene TRBV5-1; D possibly corresponds to TRBD2 (6 bases). Looked up from germline, CDR1 is SGHRS and CDR2 is YFSETQ. The CDR3 length is 17 residues. The V and J ends lost 4 bases and 2 bases respectively, with 21 bases between them.

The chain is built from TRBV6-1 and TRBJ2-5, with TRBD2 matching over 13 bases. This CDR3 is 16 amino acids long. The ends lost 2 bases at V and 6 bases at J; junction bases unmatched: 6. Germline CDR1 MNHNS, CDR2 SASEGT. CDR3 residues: CASSETLAGGSKTQYF. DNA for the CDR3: TGTGCCAGCAGTGAAACACTAGCGGGGGGGTCGAAGACCCAGTACTTC.

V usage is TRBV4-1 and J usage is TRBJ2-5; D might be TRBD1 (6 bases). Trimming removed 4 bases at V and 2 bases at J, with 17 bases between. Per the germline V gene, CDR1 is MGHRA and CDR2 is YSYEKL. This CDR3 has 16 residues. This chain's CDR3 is CASSPVQGAAQETQYF. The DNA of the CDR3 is TGCGCCAGCAGCCCGGTACAGGGTGCGGCGCAAGAGACCCAGTACTTC.

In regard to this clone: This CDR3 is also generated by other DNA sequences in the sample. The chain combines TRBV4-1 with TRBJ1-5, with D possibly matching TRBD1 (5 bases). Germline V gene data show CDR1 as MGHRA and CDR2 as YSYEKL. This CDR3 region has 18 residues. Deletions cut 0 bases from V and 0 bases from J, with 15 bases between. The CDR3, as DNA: TGCGCCAGCAGCCAAGAAGCAGGGAAGTCCCTTAGCAATCAGCCCCAGCATTTT. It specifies CASSQEAGKSLSNQPQHF.

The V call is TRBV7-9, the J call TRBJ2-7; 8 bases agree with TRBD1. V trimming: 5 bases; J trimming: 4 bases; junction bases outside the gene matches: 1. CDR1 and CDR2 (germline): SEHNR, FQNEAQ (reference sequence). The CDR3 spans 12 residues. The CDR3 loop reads CASSRQGYEQYF. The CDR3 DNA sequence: TGTGCCAGCAGCCGACAGGGGTACGAGCAGTACTTC.

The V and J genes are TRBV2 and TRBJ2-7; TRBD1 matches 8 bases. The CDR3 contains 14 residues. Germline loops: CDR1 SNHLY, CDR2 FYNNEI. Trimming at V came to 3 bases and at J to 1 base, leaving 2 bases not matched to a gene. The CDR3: CASSEGQVSYEQYF. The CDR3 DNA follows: TGTGCCAGCAGTGAGGGACAGGTATCCTACGAGCAGTACTTC.

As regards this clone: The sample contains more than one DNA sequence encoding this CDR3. Here the CDR3 DNA reads TGTGCCAGCAGCTTAGCTGACAACTCTGGAAACACCATATATTTT. It specifies CASSLADNSGNTIYF. The chain joins TRBV13 to TRBJ1-3, with unresolved D. Trimming pared 1 base from V and 0 bases from J, leaving 7 bases between. The CDR3 extends over 15 amino acids. The germline CDR1 and CDR2 sequences are PRHDT and FYEKMQ (reference sequence).

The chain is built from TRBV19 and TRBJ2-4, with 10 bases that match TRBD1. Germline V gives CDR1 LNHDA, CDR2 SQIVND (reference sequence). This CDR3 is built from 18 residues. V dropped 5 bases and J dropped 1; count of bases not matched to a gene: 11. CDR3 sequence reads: CASSPDRGPRGAKNIQYF. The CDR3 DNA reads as TGTGCCAGTAGTCCCGACAGGGGGCCCCGGGGGGCCAAAAACATTCAGTACTTC.

The CDR3 DNA sequence: TGTGCCAGCAGCTTACGCGGCTTCTCTGGAAACACCATATATTTT. Translating gives CASSLRGFSGNTIYF. The gene calls are TRBV7-8 and TRBJ1-3; D is unclear. The CDR3 contains 15 residues. V lost 2 bases and J 0 bases, leaving 8 bases between the germline ends. CDR1 is SGHVS, CDR2 FQNEAQ, per germline.

CDR3 nucleotides: TGTGCCAGCAGTATGGGACTAGCGGGAGGGTCCGAGCAGTACTTC. Protein sequence: CASSMGLAGGSEQYF. The chain joins TRBV6-5 to TRBJ2-7; 16 nucleotides align to TRBD2. CDR3 length: 15 residues. After removal of 5 bases from V and 6 bases from J, the junction contained 4 bases not matched to a gene. Germline CDR1 MNHEY, CDR2 SVGAGI.

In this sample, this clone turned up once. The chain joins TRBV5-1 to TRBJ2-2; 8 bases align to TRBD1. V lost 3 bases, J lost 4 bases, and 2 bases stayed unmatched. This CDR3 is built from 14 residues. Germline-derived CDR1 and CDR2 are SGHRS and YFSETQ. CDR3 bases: TGCGCCAGCAGCTCGGGACAGGCCACCGGGGAGCTGTTTTTT. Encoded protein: CASSSGQATGELFF.

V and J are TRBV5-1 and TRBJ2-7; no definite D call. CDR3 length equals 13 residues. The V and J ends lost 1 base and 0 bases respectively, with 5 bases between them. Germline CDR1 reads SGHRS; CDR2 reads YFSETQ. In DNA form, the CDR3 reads TGCGCCAGCAGCTTGACAGTCTCCTACGAGCAGTACTTC. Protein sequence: CASSLTVSYEQYF. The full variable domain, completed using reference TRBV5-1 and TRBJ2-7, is KAGVTQTPRYLIKTRGQQVTLSCSPISGHRSVSWYQQTPGQGLQFLFEYFSETQRNKGNFPGRFSGRQFSNSRSEMNVSTLELGDSALYLCASSLTVSYEQYFGPGTRLTVT.

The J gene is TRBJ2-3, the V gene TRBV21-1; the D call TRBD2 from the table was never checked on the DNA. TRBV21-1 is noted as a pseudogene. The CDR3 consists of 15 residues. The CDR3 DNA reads TGTGCCAGCAGCCAGCGAGCGGGGGGGCGAGATACGCAGTATTTT. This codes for CASSQRAGGRDTQYF.

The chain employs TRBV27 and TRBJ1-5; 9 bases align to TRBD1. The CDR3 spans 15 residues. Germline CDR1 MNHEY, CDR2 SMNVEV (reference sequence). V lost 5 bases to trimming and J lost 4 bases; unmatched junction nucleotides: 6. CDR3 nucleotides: TGTGCCAGCAGTCGGGGACAGGGAGGGAATCAGCCCCAGCATTTT. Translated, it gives CASSRGQGGNQPQHF.

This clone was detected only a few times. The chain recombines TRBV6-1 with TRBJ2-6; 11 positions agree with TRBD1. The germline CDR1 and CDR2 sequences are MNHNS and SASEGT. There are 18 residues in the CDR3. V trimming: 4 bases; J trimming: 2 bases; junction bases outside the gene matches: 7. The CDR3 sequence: CASSVRTGGAAGANVLTF. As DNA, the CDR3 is TGTGCCAGCAGTGTCAGGACAGGGGGCGCAGCTGGGGCCAACGTCCTGACTTTC.

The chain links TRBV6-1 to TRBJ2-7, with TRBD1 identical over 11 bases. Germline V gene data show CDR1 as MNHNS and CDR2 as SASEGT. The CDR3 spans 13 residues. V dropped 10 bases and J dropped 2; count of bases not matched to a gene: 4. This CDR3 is CATRGQGAYEQYF. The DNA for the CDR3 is TGTGCCACCAGGGGACAGGGGGCCTACGAGCAGTACTTC.

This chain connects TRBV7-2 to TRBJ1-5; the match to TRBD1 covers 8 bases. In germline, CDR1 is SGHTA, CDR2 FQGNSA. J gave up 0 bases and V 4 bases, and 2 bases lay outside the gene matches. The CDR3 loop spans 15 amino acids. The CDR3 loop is CASSSTGDSNQPQHF. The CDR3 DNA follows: TGTGCCAGCAGCTCGACAGGGGATAGCAATCAGCCCCAGCATTTT.

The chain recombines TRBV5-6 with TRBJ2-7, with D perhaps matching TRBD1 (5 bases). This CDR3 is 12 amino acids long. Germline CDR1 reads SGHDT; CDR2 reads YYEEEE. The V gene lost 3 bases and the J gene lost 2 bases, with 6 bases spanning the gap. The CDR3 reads CASSSGTYEQYF. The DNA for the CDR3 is TGTGCCAGCAGCTCAGGGACCTACGAGCAGTACTTC.

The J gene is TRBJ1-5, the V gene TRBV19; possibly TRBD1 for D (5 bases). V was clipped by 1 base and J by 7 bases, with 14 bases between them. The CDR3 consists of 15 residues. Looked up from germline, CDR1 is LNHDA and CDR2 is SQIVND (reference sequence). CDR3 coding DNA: TGTGCCAGTAGTATAGGCGGAGGGGTGCAGCAGCCCCAGCATTTT. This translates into CASSIGGGVQQPQHF.